This TCR beta chain emerged from a study of metastatic and nonmetastatic thyroid tumors. Study-wide background: Peripheral blood and tumor or nodule samples from malignant and benign thyroid patients were compared. Study results and caveats: TCR beta diversity was reportedly significantly higher in malignant thyroid tumors than benign nodules, in blood and tumor.

There were no patients who had received any treatment before thyroid surgery. In the original analysis: The study's classifier, a distant-metastasis tool for papillary thyroid cancer, was built using CDR3 differences across clinicopathological groups. With MiXCR, TCRdb reprocessed the PCR reads. These V and J calls originate from TCRdb's pipeline instead of the authors' own analysis. Among under 35,000 clones listed, less than 30% were seen once. For this clone: Its antigen remains unknown. Germline and junction disagree at one end, which may indicate a read error.

The sequencing input was blood. This TCR was sampled from a female donor with papillary thyroid cancer or a benign thyroid nodule (not recorded which). Some clones in this sample may be carry-over from other donors' samples.

The CDR3 sequence: CSARDVVEGWNTEASF. The CDR3 bases are TGCAGTGCTAGAGATGTCGTCGAAGGTTGGAACACTGAAGCTTCCTTT. The chain employs TRBV20-1 and TRBJ1-1; no definite D call. CDR3 length: 16 amino acids. Germline CDR1 DFQATT, CDR2 SNEGSKA (reference sequence).